The 26 T cell receptor beta chains presented below share a single source sample, sequenced in a study of cytomegalovirus exposure and HLA in healthy donors. The PCR made use of 60 Vbeta and 13 Jbeta primers. Profiling relied on immunoSEQ multiplex PCR, and the TCRdb table lists in-frame clones only, not all of them. The profile covers fewer than 200,000 clones, with around four fifths appearing a single time and approximately 1.4% taken by the ten largest. The sequenced sample consisted of PBMCs. Source of these receptors: a man between 25 and 39 years old in good health and CMV-seronegative.

The rearrangement joins TRBV29-1 to TRBJ1-1; D not resolved. This CDR3 contains 9 residues. V gave up 8 bases and J gave up 2 bases, with 3 bases separating them. Germline CDR1 SQVTM, CDR2 ANQGSEA. CDR3 residues: CSPNTEAFF. The DNA of the CDR3 is TGCAGCCCAAACACTGAAGCTTTCTTT. Full variable domain (remainder filled in from reference TRBV29-1 and TRBJ1-1): SAVISQKPSRDICQRGTSLTIQCQVDSQVTMMFWYRQQPGQSLTLIATANQGSEATYESGFVIDKFPISRPNLTFSTLTVSNMSPEDSSIYLCSPNTEAFFGQGTRLTVV.

This clone was recorded a few times. Other DNA sequences from this sample encode an identical CDR3 as well. CDR3 in amino acids: CASRDRAGNTIYF. For the CDR3, the DNA is TGTGCCAGCAGGGACAGAGCTGGAAACACCATATATTTT. The chain links TRBV6-6 to TRBJ1-3; a possible D gene is TRBD1 (6 bases). CDR3 length: 13 amino acids. CDR1 and CDR2 (germline): MNHNY, SVGAGI (reference sequence). Trimming left V 6 bases short and J 2 bases short, with 8 bases between.

This chain joins TRBV6-1 and TRBJ2-7, with 8 bases identical to TRBD1. The CDR3 covers 13 residues. Germline CDR1 is MNHNS and CDR2 is SASEGT. J gave up 3 bases and V 7 bases, and 5 bases lay outside the gene matches. This chain's CDR3 is CASTMTGDYEQYF. CDR3 nucleotide sequence: TGTGCCAGCACCATGACAGGGGACTACGAGCAGTACTTC.

This chain connects TRBV7-8 to TRBJ2-5; maybe TRBD1 (6 bases). The CDR3 has 15 residues. V lost 0 bases and J 5 bases, leaving 13 bases between the germline ends. CDR1 is SGHVS, CDR2 FQNEAQ, per germline. The CDR3 DNA follows: TGTGCCAGCAGCTTAGCGCGAACAGGGCGGGAGACCCAGTACTTC. Encoded protein: CASSLARTGRETQYF.

This sequence joins TRBV13 and TRBJ2-7, with 11 bases lining up with TRBD1. The germline gives CDR1 PRHDT, CDR2 FYEKMQ (reference sequence). The trim removed 5 bases at V and 3 bases at J, leaving 3 bases unmatched. The CDR3 consists of 14 residues. The CDR3 loop is CASSLGTGGYEQYF. CDR3 nucleotides: TGTGCCAGCAGCCTCGGGACAGGGGGCTACGAGCAGTACTTC.

The rearrangement joins TRBV2 to TRBJ2-5; 12 bases fit TRBD2. CDR1 and CDR2 (germline): SNHLY, FYNNEI. Germline trimming cut 6 bases from V and 5 bases from J; bases unmatched to any gene: 4. This CDR3 contains 14 residues. The CDR3: CASSGLAGPETQYF. The CDR3 DNA follows: TGTGCCAGCAGCGGACTAGCGGGACCGGAGACCCAGTACTTC.

The chain carries TRBV7-8 and TRBJ2-5, with 11 bases fitting TRBD1. Germline V gene data show CDR1 as SGHVS and CDR2 as FQNEAQ. J was trimmed by 7 bases and V by 6 bases; bases with no gene match: 10. CDR3 size: 15 residues. CDR3 DNA sequence: TGTGCCAGCAGGGGGACAGGGGGTCTTGAGGGGACCCAGTACTTC. Its protein product is CASRGTGGLEGTQYF.

The genes are TRBV4-2 and TRBJ2-2, with 9 bases matching TRBD1. CDR1 is LGHNA and CDR2 is YNFKEQ in the germline V gene. Trimming at V came to 3 bases and at J to 4 bases, leaving 9 bases not matched to a gene. The length of the CDR3 is 17 residues. The CDR3 DNA follows: TGTGCCAGCAGCCAGAAGCGGACAGGGGAGGGCACCGGGGAGCTGTTTTTT. It is translated as CASSQKRTGEGTGELFF.

The chain carries TRBV10-3 and TRBJ1-1; D is undetermined. The ends were cut back, 3 bases at V and 4 bases at J, with 12 bases in the middle. Germline CDR1 reads ENHRY; CDR2 reads SYGVKD. The CDR3 has 14 residues. DNA for the CDR3: TGTGCCATCAGTGATCAAAAGGGAGGCACTGAAGCTTTCTTT. This gives the protein CAISDQKGGTEAFF.

The chain links TRBV6-5 to TRBJ2-7; 7 bases fit TRBD1. From germline, CDR1 is MNHEY and CDR2 SVGAGI. Losses at the gene ends were 5 bases for V and 3 bases for J; bases not matched to a gene: 7. This CDR3 comprises 14 residues. This CDR3 is CASSPPGQRYEQYF. The CDR3 region has the DNA TGTGCCAGCAGTCCCCCGGGACAGCGCTACGAGCAGTACTTC.

This clone has more than one count but fewer than ten. This CDR3 is CASTQSGGTSYEQYF. The CDR3 DNA follows: TGTGCCAGCACCCAAAGCGGGGGGACCTCCTACGAGCAGTACTTC. The gene calls are TRBV28 and TRBJ2-7, with 9 bases matching TRBD2. The CDR3 has 15 amino acids. V shed 7 bases and J 0 bases; nucleotides not matched to a gene: 7. Looked up from germline, CDR1 is MDHEN and CDR2 is SYDVKM.

The rearrangement links TRBV5-4 to TRBJ1-2; D is perhaps TRBD1 (5 bases). V lost 4 bases, J lost 8 bases, and 15 bases lay in between. CDR1 is SGHNT, CDR2 YYREEE, per germline (reference sequence). This CDR3 has 13 amino acids. This CDR3 is CASSKAGWLGYTF. CDR3 sequence (DNA): TGTGCCAGCAGCAAAGCAGGGTGGCTCGGCTACACCTTC.

The rearrangement links TRBV30 to TRBJ1-2; 10 bases agree with TRBD1. The CDR3 is 15 amino acids. The germline V gene has CDR1 GTSNPN and CDR2 SVGIG (reference sequence). J was trimmed by 5 bases and V by 2 bases; bases with no gene match: 8. The CDR3 loop is CAWSLLRDRGYGYTF. Here the CDR3 DNA reads TGTGCCTGGAGTCTTCTCCGGGACAGGGGATATGGCTACACCTTC. Full variable domain (rest looked up from reference TRBV30 and TRBJ1-2): SQTIHQWPATLVQPVGSPLSLECTVEGTSNPNLYWYRQAAGRGLQLLFYSVGIGQISSEVPQNLSASRPQDRQFILSSKKLLLSDSGFYLCAWSLLRDRGYGYTFGSGTRLTVV.

This rearrangement joins TRBV7-2 to TRBJ1-5, with D hard to call. V was trimmed by 5 bases and J by 0 bases, leaving 17 bases between them. The length of the CDR3 is 17 residues. Germline CDR1 is SGHTA and CDR2 is FQGNSA. In DNA, the CDR3 is TGTGCCAGCAGCCCCCGGGAGACCAGAAGTAGCAATCAGCCCCAGCATTTT. This codes for CASSPRETRSSNQPQHF. Variable domain in full (rest from reference TRBV7-2 and TRBJ1-5): GAGVSQSPSNKVTEKGKDVELRCDPISGHTALYWYRQSLGQGLEFLIYFQGNSAPDKSGLPSDRFSAERTGGSVSTLTIQRTQQEDSAVYLCASSPRETRSSNQPQHFGDGTRLSIL.

The J gene is TRBJ2-7, the V gene TRBV27, with D maybe TRBD1 (8 bases). Between the trimmed V and J ends, which lost 6 bases and 7 bases, there was a span of 16 bases. CDR3 size: 13 residues. CDR1 and CDR2 (germline): MNHEY, SMNVEV (reference sequence). The CDR3 region has the DNA TGTGCCAGCAGACCGACAGGGGACTATGAGCAGTACTTC. Its translation: CASRPTGDYEQYF.

The count of this clone is one. V gene TRBV10-1 combines with J gene TRBJ2-2, with D perhaps matching TRBD1 (6 bases). V lost 6 bases and J lost 4, with 18 bases in between. The CDR3 sequence is 16 residues long. CDR1 WNHNN and CDR2 SYGVQD come from the germline V gene (reference sequence). CDR3 sequence: CASSALQGSPTGELFF. As DNA, the CDR3 is TGCGCCAGCAGCGCACTCCAGGGGTCACCCACCGGGGAGCTGTTTTTT.

The chain carries TRBV5-1 and TRBJ1-4; possibly TRBD1 for D (5 bases). Looked up from germline, CDR1 is SGHRS and CDR2 is YFSETQ. The CDR3 consists of 16 residues. Trimming shortened V by 0 bases and J by 4 bases, and 13 bases separated the two germline ends. DNA for the CDR3: TGCGCCAGCAGCTTGGCCAATGTGGGACTTAATGAAAAACTGTTTTTT. Its protein is CASSLANVGLNEKLFF.

The chain is built from TRBV6-5 and TRBJ1-3, with D unclear. V was shortened by 2 bases and J by 2 bases, with 7 bases between the two germline ends. The germline CDR1 and CDR2 sequences are MNHEY and SVGAGI. The CDR3 extends over 14 amino acids. CDR3 DNA sequence: TGTGCCAGCAGTTACACAACCCCTGGAAACACCATATATTTT. This codes for CASSYTTPGNTIYF.

The chain uses TRBV9 and TRBJ2-7; a weak D match, TRBD1 (6 bases). The CDR3 is 14 amino acids. The germline V and J ends were trimmed by 2 bases and 2 bases, with 11 bases remaining between them. Germline lookup yields CDR1 SGDLS and CDR2 YYNGEE. In DNA, the CDR3 is TGTGCCAGCAGCGTCAGGGGTCCCCCCTACGAGCAGTACTTC. Amino acids: CASSVRGPPYEQYF.

The chain employs TRBV4-2 and TRBJ1-1, with a tentative D call TRBD1 (5 bases). V was trimmed by 3 bases and J by 1 base, leaving 12 bases between them. The CDR3 extends over 15 amino acids. CDR1 is LGHNA and CDR2 is YNFKEQ in the germline V gene. CDR3: CASSQQGQKNTEAFF. In DNA, the CDR3 is TGTGCCAGCAGCCAGCAGGGTCAAAAGAACACTGAAGCTTTCTTT.

This clone appeared a few times. The genes are TRBV5-1 and TRBJ1-5, with 7 bases identical to TRBD1. The length of the CDR3 is 14 residues. Germline CDR1 reads SGHRS; CDR2 reads YFSETQ. The junction had 5 bases not matched to a gene; V was cut back by 4 bases and J by 4 bases. The CDR3 reads CASSVGDRNQPQHF. The CDR3, as DNA: TGCGCCAGCAGCGTTGGGGACAGAAATCAGCCCCAGCATTTT. Full variable domain (rest looked up from reference TRBV5-1 and TRBJ1-5): KAGVTQTPRYLIKTRGQQVTLSCSPISGHRSVSWYQQTPGQGLQFLFEYFSETQRNKGNFPGRFSGRQFSNSRSEMNVSTLELGDSALYLCASSVGDRNQPQHFGDGTRLSIL.

This chain uses TRBV30 with TRBJ2-5, with D possibly being TRBD1 (5 bases). Germline V gene data show CDR1 as GTSNPN and CDR2 as SVGIG (reference sequence). The ends were cut back, 5 bases at V and 1 base at J, with 8 bases in the middle. The CDR3 length is 12 residues. In DNA, the CDR3 is TGTGCCTGGGACAGATTCCAAGAGACCCAGTACTTC. Protein: CAWDRFQETQYF.

V usage is TRBV4-1 and J usage is TRBJ2-7; the match to TRBD1 covers 7 bases. From germline, CDR1 is MGHRA and CDR2 YSYEKL. V was pared by 1 base and J by 2 bases, with 2 bases of the junction left unmatched. The CDR3 contains 14 residues. The CDR3 loop reads CASSQVTGPYEQYF. The CDR3 DNA follows: TGCGCCAGCAGCCAAGTGACAGGGCCCTACGAGCAGTACTTC.

J is TRBJ2-7 and V is TRBV27; D possibly corresponds to TRBD1 (6 bases). The germline CDR1 and CDR2 sequences are MNHEY and SMNVEV (reference sequence). This CDR3 comprises 18 residues. V lost 1 base and J 1 base, leaving 20 bases between the germline ends. CDR3 DNA sequence: TGTGCCAGCAGTTTATACCCCTCAGGGCAGGGGCGATCCTACGAGCAGTACTTC. Translated: CASSLYPSGQGRSYEQYF.

V usage is TRBV10-3 and J usage is TRBJ2-3; D is possibly TRBD2 (6 bases). Trimming took off 6 bases at V and 0 bases at J, with 13 bases between the two ends. Germline assignment: CDR1 ENHRY and CDR2 SYGVKD. CDR3 size: 15 residues. For the CDR3, the DNA is TGTGCCATCAGCTCTAGCGAGCAGAGCACAGATACGCAGTATTTT. It codes for CAISSSEQSTDTQYF.

The CDR3 sequence: CASSLGDRQEQYF. Here the CDR3 DNA reads TGCGCCAGCAGCTTGGGGGACAGGCAAGAGCAGTACTTC. V is TRBV5-1 and J is TRBJ2-7; the match to TRBD1 covers 8 bases. V lost 0 bases to trimming and J lost 7 bases; unmatched junction nucleotides: 3. Germline CDR1 is SGHRS and CDR2 is YFSETQ. This CDR3 has 13 residues.